Below, one T cell receptor beta chain is given with its context. The data originate from a study of blood T cell repertoires in COVID-19. Study details: Researchers got acute and convalescent COVID-19 samples from the United States, Italy and Spain. The analysed material was cDNA or gDNA that came from T cells, B-cell-depleted T cells, or PBMCs.

Under the authors' procedure: Counts of nucleated cells, estimated from reference gene primer amplification, were obtained. Generated by immunoSEQ multiplex PCR, the TCRdb table keeps only in-frame clones and is missing some. D and trimming come from the DNA, and the V and J calls and clone size come from that table. Of around 150,000 clones listed, approximately 88% are singletons. With 0 bases clipped from V and 0 bases from J, the junction kept 4 bases outside the gene matches. Germline V lookup: CDR1 SGHRS, CDR2 YFSETQ. The length of the CDR3 is 16 residues. Sequencing was performed on peripheral blood. This sequence was found in a man aged 55 to 69 with active or convalescent COVID-19. The chain joins TRBV5-1 to TRBJ2-3, with 7 positions matching TRBD2. DNA of the CDR3: TGCGCCAGCAGCTTGGGAAGCGGGGCTAGCACAGATACGCAGTATTTT. Its protein product is CASSLGSGASTDTQYF.